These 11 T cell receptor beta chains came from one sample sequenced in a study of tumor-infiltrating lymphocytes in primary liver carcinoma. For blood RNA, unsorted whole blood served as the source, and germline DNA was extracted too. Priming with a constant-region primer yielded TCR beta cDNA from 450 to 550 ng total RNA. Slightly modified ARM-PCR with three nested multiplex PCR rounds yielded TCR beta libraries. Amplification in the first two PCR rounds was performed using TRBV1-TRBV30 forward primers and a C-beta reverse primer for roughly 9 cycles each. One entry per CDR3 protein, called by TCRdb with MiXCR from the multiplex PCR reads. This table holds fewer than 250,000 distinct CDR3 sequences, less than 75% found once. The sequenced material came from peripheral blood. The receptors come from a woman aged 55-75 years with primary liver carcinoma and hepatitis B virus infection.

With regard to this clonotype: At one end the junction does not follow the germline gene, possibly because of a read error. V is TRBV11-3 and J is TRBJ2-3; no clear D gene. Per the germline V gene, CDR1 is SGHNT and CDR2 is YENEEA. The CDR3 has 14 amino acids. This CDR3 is CAGSRRTGTDTQYF. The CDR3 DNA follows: TGTGCCGGCAGCCGTCGTACAGGCACAGATACGCAGTATTTT.

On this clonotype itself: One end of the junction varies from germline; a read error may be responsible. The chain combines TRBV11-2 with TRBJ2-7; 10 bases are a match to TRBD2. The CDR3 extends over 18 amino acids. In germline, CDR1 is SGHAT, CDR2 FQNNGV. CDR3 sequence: CASRLIKREGLMTYEQYF. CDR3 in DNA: TGTGCTAGCAGACTGATTAAGCGGGAGGGCCTTATGACCTACGAGCAGTACTTC.

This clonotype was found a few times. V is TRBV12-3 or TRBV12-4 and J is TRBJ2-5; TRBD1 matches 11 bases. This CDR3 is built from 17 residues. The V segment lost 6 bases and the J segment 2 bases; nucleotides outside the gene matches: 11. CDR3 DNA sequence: TGTGCCAGCAGCCGGGACAGGGGGTGGGGGTATCAAGAGACCCAGTACTTC. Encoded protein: CASSRDRGWGYQETQYF.

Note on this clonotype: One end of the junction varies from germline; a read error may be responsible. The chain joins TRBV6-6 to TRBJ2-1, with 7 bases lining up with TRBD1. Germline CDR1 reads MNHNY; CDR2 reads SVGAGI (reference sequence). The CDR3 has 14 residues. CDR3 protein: CASSTLQGEGEQFF. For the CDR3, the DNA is TGTGCCAGTTCAACCTTGCAGGGGGAAGGTGAGCAGTTTTTC.

The DNA of the CDR3 is TGTGCCAGCAGTTCCGCCTGGGGGAGAAAGAACTATGGCTACACCTTC. This codes for CASSSAWGRKNYGYTF. The V call is TRBV6-2 or TRBV6-3, the J call TRBJ1-2; maybe TRBD1 (5 bases). Looked up from germline, CDR1 is MNHEY and CDR2 is SVGEGT. V was trimmed by 4 bases and J by 2 bases, leaving 17 bases between them. The CDR3 extends over 16 amino acids.

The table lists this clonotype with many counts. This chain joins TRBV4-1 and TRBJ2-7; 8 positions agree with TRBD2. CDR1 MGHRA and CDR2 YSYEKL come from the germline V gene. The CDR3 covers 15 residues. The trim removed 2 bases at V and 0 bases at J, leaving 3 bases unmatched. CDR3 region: CASSQPLADSYEQYF. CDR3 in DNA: TGCGCCAGCAGCCAACCACTAGCGGACTCCTACGAGCAGTACTTC.

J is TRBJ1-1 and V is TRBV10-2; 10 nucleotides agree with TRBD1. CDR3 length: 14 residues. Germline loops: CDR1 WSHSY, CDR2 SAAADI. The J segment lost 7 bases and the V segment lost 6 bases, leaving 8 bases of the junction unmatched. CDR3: CASSRQGADSEAFF. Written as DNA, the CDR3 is TGCGCCAGCAGCCGACAGGGGGCGGACAGTGAAGCTTTCTTT.

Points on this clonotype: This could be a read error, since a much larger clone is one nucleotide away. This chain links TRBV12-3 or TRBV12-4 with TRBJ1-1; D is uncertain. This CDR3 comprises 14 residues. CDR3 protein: CVSSLPAPNTEAFF. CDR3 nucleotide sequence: TGTGTCAGCAGTTTACCAGCCCCGAACACTGAAGCTTTCTTT.

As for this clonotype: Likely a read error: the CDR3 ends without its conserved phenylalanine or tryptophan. The CDR3 DNA is TGCAGCGCAAACAGACAGGGGCGGAGGAATGAGCAGTTCATC. This sequence encodes CSANRQGRRNEQFI. The V and J genes are TRBV29-1 and TRBJ2-1, with 8 nucleotides matching TRBD1. J was trimmed by 7 bases and V by 7 bases; bases with no gene match: 12. The CDR3 runs 14 residues. Germline CDR1 SQVTM, CDR2 ANQGSEA.

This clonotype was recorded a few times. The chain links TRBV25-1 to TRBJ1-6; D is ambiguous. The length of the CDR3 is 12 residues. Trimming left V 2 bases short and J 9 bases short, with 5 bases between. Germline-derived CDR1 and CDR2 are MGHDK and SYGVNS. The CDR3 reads CASSEGGSPLHF. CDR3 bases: TGTGCCAGCAGTGAAGGAGGTTCACCCCTCCACTTT.

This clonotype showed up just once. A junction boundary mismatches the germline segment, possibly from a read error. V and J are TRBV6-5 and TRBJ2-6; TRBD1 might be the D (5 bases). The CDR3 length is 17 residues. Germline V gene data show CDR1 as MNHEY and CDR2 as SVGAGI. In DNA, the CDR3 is TGTGCCAGAAGTTACGATACGGGTCCTTCTGGGGCCAACGTCGTGACTTTC. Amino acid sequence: CARSYDTGPSGANVVTF.